Detailed here is one TCR beta chain. Using immunoSEQ multiplex PCR, the repertoire was profiled, and TCRdb retains in-frame clones only, with some absent. The table includes 400,000 to 500,000 clones, approximately 90% detected once. The data belong to a study of control samples from healthy donors and cancer patients. The TCR originated in a man aged 40-49 years with head and neck cancer. Material for sequencing was PBMCs.

CDR3 bases: TGTGCCAGTAGTAAGGAGCCGCGGGACAGCTATGGCTACACCTTC. Its translation is CASSKEPRDSYGYTF. This sequence joins TRBV19 and TRBJ1-2; 7 bases fit TRBD1. CDR1 and CDR2 from the germline V gene are LNHDA and SQIVND (reference sequence). The CDR3 length is 15 residues. Germline trimming cut 4 bases from V and 4 bases from J; bases unmatched to any gene: 9.